The T cell receptor beta chain under discussion was sequenced for a study of T cell changes during pregnancy in multiple sclerosis. Sequencing was performed with immunoSEQ multiplex PCR; in TCRdb, only in-frame clones are kept and a portion is missing. Of tens of thousands of clones listed, 80% to 95% are singletons. V was clipped by 4 bases and J by 12 bases; unmatched bases: 10. CDR1 and CDR2 (germline): LNHDA, SQIVND (reference sequence). This CDR3 is 14 amino acids long. The sequences come from peripheral blood, collected in the first trimester of pregnancy. This TCR derives from a female donor in good health, enrolled as a control in a pregnancy study. The J gene is TRBJ2-1, the V gene TRBV19; the match to TRBD2 covers 9 bases. The CDR3, as DNA: TGTGCCAGTAGTACGGCGGGGGGGCGGAAGGGGCAGTTCTTC. Translated: CASSTAGGRKGQFF.